Listed below are T cell receptor beta chains from one sample, sequenced in a study of CD8+ T cells in alopecia areata. Clones were read by immunoSEQ multiplex PCR, and TCRdb kept only the in-frame ones, dropping some. The sample has 150,000 or so clones, 40% to 60% seen once. The sample in question was CD8+ T cells sorted from blood, obtained at week 0. The receptors originated from a human donor with alopecia areata. CDR3s leave out the opening cysteine and the closing phenylalanine or tryptophan. Fields, in order: V gene, CDR3 protein.

TRBV4-3 | ASSLKRGGGNEQF
TRBV21-1 | ASSKGQGGFLEREQY
TRBV10-1 | ASSDAMNTYEQY
TRBV6-5 | ASSSDYGYT
TRBV5-1 | ASRDNFSYEQY
TRBV30 | AWSVSPQGVGGV
TRBV6-6 | ASSYPEGYGYT
TRBV4-3 | ASSQDRLGNTEAF
TRBV29-1 | SVPAASIYGYT
TRBV29-1 | SVVENTEAF
TRBV30 | AWREGGGPKPQH
TRBV29-1 | SVEDLGTGYGYT
TRBV30 | AWSEEHGAF
TRBV12-5 | ASQGDPAEAF
TRBV5-1 | ASRGGNEQF
TRBV4-1 | ASSQTTGDSYEQY
TRBV29-1 | SVPGRTGELF
TRBV19 | ASSIWDRPTEAF
TRBV7-9 | ASSPLLSSYEQY
TRBV5-1 | ARSQNTGELF
TRBV5-4 | ASTRRSYNEQF
TRBV19 | ASMERDWNQPQH
TRBV4-1 | ASSQDVGQPVQY
TRBV7-8 | ASSASGGTTYEQY
TRBV4-3 | ASSQDRNQPQH
TRBV30 | AWSAGSNQPQH
TRBV2 | ASSFRRDVTEAF
TRBV15 | ATRGGMDTEAF
TRBV29-1 | SVAGYASYEQY
TRBV4-3 | ASSQDRGISSYNEQF
TRBV29-1 | SVLGGQGLLGSYEQY
TRBV5-4 | ASSLGVGPTEAF
TRBV27 | ASSPRTGGHEKLF
TRBV29-1 | SVVMGTSSYNEQF
TRBV10-1 | ASSETSNYGYT
TRBV25-1 | ASSEGLFRVGENEQF
TRBV19 | ASSTRRGEAF
TRBV9 | ASRSRTEFTYEQY
TRBV14 | ASSQALTGYGYT
TRBV11-1 | ASSLVGPEAF
TRBV7-9 | ASSLEEPVVGYT
TRBV6-1 | ASSTRTGYEQY
TRBV7-6 | ASSLVAGGRNEQF
TRBV30 | AWNGGDGTEAF
TRBV27 | ASSLGEAGNTEAF
TRBV7-9 | ASSHSGGEGYT
TRBV4-1 | ASSPRQGGYEQY
TRBV11-2 | ASSPQNRDNEQF
TRBV30 | AWSAAGTGGREQY
TRBV30 | AWMSREETQY
TRBV30 | AWSRGANTGELF
TRBV29-1 | SVRENYEQY
TRBV13 | ASSPGQGRARRDGYT
TRBV30 | AWRTVYNSPLH
TRBV2 | ASSPTWGENIQY
TRBV7-8 | ASSTDYEQY
TRBV13 | ASSVGRTTYEQY